The 5 T cell receptor beta chains reported below all come from one sample, sequenced in a study of cytomegalovirus exposure and HLA in healthy donors. Primers included in the PCR were 60 Vbeta and 13 Jbeta primers. Measured with immunoSEQ multiplex PCR; TCRdb has only the in-frame clones, and not every one. The sample lists under 200,000 clones; roughly 85% were seen once. The source material was PBMCs. These receptor sequences come from a man aged 18 to 35 in good health and CMV-seropositive.

The chain joins TRBV9 to TRBJ1-2, with D maybe TRBD1 (6 bases). CDR1 and CDR2 (germline): SGDLS, YYNGEE. The CDR3 covers 14 residues. The V gene lost 0 bases and the J gene lost 4 bases, with 10 bases spanning the gap. The CDR3 protein is CASSVEAGAYGYTF. CDR3 in DNA: TGTGCCAGCAGCGTAGAGGCAGGGGCCTATGGCTACACCTTC.

The chain combines TRBV2 with TRBJ2-5; 9 nucleotides line up with TRBD1. V shed 4 bases, J shed 4 bases, and the junction held 10 bases outside the gene matches. Germline V gene lookup returns CDR1 SNHLY and CDR2 FYNNEI. The CDR3 consists of 16 residues. CDR3 amino acids: CASSGTGGKVGETQYF. DNA for the CDR3: TGTGCCAGCAGTGGAACAGGGGGCAAAGTCGGAGAGACCCAGTACTTC.

The chain joins TRBV10-3 to TRBJ1-3; possibly TRBD1 for D (5 bases). The germline CDR1 and CDR2 sequences are ENHRY and SYGVKD. The ends were cut back, 4 bases at V and 2 bases at J, with 12 bases in the middle. The length of the CDR3 is 15 residues. Here the CDR3 DNA reads TGTGCCATCAGTGGGCGGCAGGGCACTGGAAACACCATATATTTT. Residues: CAISGRQGTGNTIYF.

This chain joins TRBV5-1 and TRBJ2-1; D might be TRBD1 (5 bases). Germline V gene lookup returns CDR1 SGHRS and CDR2 YFSETQ. V dropped 4 bases and J dropped 7 bases, with 12 bases sitting between them. The CDR3 runs to 13 residues. The CDR3 DNA is TGCGCCAGCAGCCCCGACAGTCATAATGAGCAGTTCTTC. This codes for CASSPDSHNEQFF.

The chain couples TRBV4-1 to TRBJ1-6, with TRBD1 matching over 10 bases. The CDR3 totals 15 residues. V lost 2 bases, J lost 10 bases, and 5 bases stayed unmatched. Germline-derived CDR1 and CDR2 are MGHRA and YSYEKL. The CDR3 region is CASSQPDRGNSPLHF. CDR3 in DNA: TGCGCCAGCAGCCAACCGGACAGGGGGAACTCACCCCTCCACTTT.